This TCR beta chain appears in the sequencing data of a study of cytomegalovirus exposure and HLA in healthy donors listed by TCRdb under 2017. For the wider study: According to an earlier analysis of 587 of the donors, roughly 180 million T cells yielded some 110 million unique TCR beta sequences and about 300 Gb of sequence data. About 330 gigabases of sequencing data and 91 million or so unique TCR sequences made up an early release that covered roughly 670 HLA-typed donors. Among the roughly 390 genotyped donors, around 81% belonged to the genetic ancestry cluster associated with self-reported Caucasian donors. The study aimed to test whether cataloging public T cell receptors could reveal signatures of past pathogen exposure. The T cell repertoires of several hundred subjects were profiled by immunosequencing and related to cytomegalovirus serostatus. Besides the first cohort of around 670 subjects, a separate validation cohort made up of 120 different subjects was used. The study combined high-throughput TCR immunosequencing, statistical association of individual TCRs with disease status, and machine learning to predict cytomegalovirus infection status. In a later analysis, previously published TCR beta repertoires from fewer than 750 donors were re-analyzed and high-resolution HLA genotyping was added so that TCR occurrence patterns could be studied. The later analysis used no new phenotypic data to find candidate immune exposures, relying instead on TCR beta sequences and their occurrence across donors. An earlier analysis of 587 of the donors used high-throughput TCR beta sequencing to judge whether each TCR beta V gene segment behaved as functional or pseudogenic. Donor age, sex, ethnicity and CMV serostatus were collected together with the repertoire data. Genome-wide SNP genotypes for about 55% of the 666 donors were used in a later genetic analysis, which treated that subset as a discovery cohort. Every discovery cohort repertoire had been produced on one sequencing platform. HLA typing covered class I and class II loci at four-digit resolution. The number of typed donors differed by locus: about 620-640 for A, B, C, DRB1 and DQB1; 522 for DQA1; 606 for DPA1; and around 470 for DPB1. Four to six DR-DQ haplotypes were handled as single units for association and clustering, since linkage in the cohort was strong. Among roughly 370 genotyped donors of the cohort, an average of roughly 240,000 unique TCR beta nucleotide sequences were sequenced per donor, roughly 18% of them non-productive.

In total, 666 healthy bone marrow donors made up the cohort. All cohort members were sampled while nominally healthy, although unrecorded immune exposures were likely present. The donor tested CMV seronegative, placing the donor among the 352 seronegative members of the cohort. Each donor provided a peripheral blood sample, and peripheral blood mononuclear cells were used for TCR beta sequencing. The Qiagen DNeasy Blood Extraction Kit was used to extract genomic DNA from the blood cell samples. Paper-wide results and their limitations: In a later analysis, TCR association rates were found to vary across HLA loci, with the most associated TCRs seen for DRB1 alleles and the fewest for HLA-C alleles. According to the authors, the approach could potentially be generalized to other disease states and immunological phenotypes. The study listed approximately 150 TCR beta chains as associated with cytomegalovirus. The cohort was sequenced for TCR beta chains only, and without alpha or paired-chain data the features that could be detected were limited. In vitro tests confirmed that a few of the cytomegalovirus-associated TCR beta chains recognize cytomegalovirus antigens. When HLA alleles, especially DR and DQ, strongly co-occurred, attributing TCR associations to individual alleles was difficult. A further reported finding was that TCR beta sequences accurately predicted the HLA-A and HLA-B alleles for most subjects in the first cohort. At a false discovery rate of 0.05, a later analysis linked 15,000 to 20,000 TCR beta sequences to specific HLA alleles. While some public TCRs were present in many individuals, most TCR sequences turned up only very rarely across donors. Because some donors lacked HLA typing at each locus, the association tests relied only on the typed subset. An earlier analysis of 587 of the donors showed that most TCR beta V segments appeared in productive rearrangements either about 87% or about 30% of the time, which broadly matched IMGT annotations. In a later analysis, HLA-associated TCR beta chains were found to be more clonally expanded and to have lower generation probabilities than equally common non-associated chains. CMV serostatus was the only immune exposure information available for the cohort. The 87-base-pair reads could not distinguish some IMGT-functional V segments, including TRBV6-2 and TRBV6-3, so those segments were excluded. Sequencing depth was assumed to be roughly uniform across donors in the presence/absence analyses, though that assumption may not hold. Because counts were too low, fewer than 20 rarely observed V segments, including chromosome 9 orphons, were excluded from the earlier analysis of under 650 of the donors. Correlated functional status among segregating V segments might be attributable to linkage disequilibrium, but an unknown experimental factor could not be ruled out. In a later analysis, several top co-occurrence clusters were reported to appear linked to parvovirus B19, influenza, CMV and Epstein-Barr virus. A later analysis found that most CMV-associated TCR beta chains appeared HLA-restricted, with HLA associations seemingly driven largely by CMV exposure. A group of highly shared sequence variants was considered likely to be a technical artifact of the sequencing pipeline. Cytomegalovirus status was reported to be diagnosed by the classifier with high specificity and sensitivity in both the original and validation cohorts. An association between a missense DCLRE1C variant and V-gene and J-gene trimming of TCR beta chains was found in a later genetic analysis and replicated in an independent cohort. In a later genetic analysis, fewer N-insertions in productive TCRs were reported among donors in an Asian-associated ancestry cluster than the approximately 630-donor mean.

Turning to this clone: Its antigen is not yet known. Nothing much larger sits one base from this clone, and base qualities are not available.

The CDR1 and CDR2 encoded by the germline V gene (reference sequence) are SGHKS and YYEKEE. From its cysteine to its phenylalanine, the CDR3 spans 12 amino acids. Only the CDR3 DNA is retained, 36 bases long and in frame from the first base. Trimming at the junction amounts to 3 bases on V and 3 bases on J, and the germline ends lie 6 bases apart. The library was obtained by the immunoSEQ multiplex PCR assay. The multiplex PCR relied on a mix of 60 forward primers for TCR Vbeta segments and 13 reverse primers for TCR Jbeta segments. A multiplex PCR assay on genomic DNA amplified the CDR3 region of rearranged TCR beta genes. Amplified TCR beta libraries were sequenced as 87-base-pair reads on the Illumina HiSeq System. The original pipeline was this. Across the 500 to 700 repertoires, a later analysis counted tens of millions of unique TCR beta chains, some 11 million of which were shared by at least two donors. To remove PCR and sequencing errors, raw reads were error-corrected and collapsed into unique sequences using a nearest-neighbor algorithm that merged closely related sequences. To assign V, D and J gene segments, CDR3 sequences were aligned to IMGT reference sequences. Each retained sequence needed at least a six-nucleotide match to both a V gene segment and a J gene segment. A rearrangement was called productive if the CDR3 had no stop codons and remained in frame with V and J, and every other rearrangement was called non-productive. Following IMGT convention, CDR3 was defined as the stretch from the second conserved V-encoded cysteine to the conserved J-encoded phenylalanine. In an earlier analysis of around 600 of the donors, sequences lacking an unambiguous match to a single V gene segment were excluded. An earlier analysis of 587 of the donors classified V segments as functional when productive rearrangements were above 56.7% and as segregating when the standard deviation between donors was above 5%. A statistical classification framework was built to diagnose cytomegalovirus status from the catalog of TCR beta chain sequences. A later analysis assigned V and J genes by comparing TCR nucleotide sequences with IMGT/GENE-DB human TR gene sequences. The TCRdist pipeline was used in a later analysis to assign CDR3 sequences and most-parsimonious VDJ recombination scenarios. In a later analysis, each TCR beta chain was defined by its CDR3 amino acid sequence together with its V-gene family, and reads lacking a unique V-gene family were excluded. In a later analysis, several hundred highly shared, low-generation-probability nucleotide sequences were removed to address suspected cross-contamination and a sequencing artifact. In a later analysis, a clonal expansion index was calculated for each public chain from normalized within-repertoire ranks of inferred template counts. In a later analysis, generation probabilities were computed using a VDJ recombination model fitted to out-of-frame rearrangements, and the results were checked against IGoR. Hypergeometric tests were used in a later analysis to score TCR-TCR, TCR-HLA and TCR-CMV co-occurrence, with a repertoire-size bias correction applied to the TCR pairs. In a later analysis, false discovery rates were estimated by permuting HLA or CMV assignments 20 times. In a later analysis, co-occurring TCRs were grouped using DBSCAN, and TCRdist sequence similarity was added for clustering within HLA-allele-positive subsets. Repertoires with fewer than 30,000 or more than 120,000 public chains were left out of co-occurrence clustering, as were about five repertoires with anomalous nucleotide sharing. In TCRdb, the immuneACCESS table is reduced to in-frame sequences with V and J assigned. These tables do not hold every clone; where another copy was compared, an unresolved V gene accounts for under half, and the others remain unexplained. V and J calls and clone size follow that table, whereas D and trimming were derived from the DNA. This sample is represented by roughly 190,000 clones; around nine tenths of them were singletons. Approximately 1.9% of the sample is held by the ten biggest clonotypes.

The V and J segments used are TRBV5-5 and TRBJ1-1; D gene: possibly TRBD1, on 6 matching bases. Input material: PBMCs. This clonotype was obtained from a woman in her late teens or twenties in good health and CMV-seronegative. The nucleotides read TGTGCCAGCAGCTGGGGGCACACTGAAGCTTTCTTT. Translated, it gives CASSWGHTEAFF.